The rows below give T cell receptor beta chains drawn from one sample of a study of Ad26.COV2.S vaccination and SARS-CoV-2 variants. The data were produced by immunoSEQ multiplex PCR, yet TCRdb's version contains in-frame clones alone and is incomplete. Among about 680,000 clones listed, 80% to 90% were seen once. The sequencing used peripheral blood, collected in a trial of Ad26.COV2.S vaccine versus placebo. The receptors here all came from a person aged 18-65 years who received the Ad26.COV2.S COVID-19 vaccine or a placebo. Each CDR3 is given with its conserved first and last residue. The D gene is left open where the match is weak. Clone size is stated in some rows and not others, as once, few, many or a class when expanded.

CDR3aa	CDR3nt	j_gene	d_gene	abundance	v_gene
CASSHGLANEQFF	TGTGCCAGCAGTCATGGACTAGCGAATGAGCAGTTCTTC	TRBJ2-1	TRBD2	-	TRBV6-5
CASTGTDVNQPQHF	TGTGCCAGCACAGGGACGGACGTTAATCAGCCCCAGCATTTT	TRBJ1-5	-	-	TRBV5-4
CASSYSILGATYEQYF	TGTGCCAGCAGTTACTCGATATTGGGGGCCACCTACGAGCAGTACTTC	TRBJ2-7	-	-	TRBV6-5
CASRGVAGELFF	TGTGCCAGCAGGGGGGTGGCCGGGGAGCTGTTTTTT	TRBJ2-2	-	once	TRBV2
CATSRAPGLAGSNNIQYF	TGTGCCACCAGCAGAGCCCCGGGACTAGCGGGGAGTAACAACATTCAGTACTTC	TRBJ2-4	TRBD2	-	TRBV15
CASSQTASSGNTIYF	TGTGCCAGCAGCCAGACAGCTAGCTCTGGAAACACCATATATTTT	TRBJ1-3	-	-	TRBV3-1/TRBV3-2
CASSVGQGGNSPLHF	TGTGCCAGCAGTGTTGGACAGGGGGGAAATTCACCCCTCCACTTT	TRBJ1-6	TRBD1	-	TRBV6-4
CASSYSIETQYF	TGTGCCAGCAGTTACTCGATTGAGACCCAGTACTTC	TRBJ2-5	-	-	TRBV6-2/TRBV6-3
CASSVGLAESGELFF	TGTGCCAGCAGCGTAGGCCTAGCCGAGTCGGGGGAGCTGTTTTTT	TRBJ2-2	-	-	TRBV9
CASNRDTRYGYTF	TGTGCCAGTAACCGGGACACGAGGTATGGCTACACCTTC	TRBJ1-2	-	-	TRBV19
CASSLLGDGAYEQYF	TGTGCCAGCAGTTTATTAGGTGACGGCGCCTACGAGCAGTACTTC	TRBJ2-7	-	-	TRBV27
CASSEYPGDNYGYTF	TGTGCCAGCAGTGAATATCCAGGGGATAACTATGGCTACACCTTC	TRBJ1-2	-	-	TRBV25-1